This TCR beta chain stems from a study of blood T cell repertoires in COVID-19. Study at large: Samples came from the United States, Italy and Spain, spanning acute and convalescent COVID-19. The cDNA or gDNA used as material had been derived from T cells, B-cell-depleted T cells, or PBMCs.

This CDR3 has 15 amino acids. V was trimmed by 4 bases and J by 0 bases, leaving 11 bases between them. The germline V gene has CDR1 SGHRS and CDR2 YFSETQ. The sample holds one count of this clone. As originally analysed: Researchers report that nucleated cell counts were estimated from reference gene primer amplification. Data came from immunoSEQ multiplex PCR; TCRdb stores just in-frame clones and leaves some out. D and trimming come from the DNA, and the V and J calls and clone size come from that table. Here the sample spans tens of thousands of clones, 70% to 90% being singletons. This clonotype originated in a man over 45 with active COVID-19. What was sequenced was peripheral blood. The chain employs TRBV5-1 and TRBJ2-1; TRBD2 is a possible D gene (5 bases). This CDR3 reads CASSLTRNSYNEQFF. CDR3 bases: TGCGCCAGCAGCCTAACTAGGAACTCCTACAATGAGCAGTTCTTC.